This T cell receptor (beta chain) was profiled in a study of blood T cell repertoires in COVID-19. This clone was recorded at least ten times. Assay: immunoSEQ multiplex PCR; the TCRdb copy retains only in-frame clones and omits some. The sample holds about 130,000 clones, roughly 72% seen once. The CDR3 consists of 12 residues. Germline lookup yields CDR1 SEHNR and CDR2 FQNEAQ (reference sequence). Trimming cost V 1 base and J 5 bases, with 5 bases left between them. This receptor was obtained from a human donor in a cohort sampled during active COVID-19. Sequencing was carried out using peripheral blood. V and J are TRBV7-9 and TRBJ1-2; D not certain. CDR3 nucleotides: TGTGCCAGCAGCTTAGATCAGTATGGCTACACCTTC. Protein: CASSLDQYGYTF.